What follows describes a single TCR beta chain. In this sample, this clonotype turned up a few times. Its antigen is still unknown. Within one base of it there is no much larger clone, and no base qualities were kept. Libraries were made using 5' RACE. The data were produced on an Illumina HiSeq 2500. A second PCR of 7 to 11 cycles was performed with a sample-barcoded 5' primer and a J-beta primer mix. A template-switch 5' adaptor carrying 12 random nucleotides introduced a unique molecular identifier onto each TCR beta cDNA molecule. Each sample yielded at least 3 million CDR3-containing paired-end reads. All of the RNA was converted into first-strand cDNA using the Mint cDNA synthesis kit, with a TRBC-specific oligonucleotide serving as the primer. After uracil-DNA glycosylase treatment, a first 18-cycle PCR used universal primers M1SS and BC2_uni_R on all cDNA. Concerning the study's data processing: Normalization of each sample was performed by random selection of 1 million high-quality reads, each carrying a distinct molecular identifier. Instead of being binned into consensus sequences, reads that shared molecular identifiers were thrown out. MiTCR, set to a Q25 quality threshold and the strictest error-elimination algorithm, was used for CDR3 identification, clonotype clustering and error correction. Lower-bound total TCR beta diversity was estimated with a nonparametric unseen species model using Euler transformation. The public reads were run again by TCRdb, first through fastp at Q25 and then through MiXCR, and only productive beta chains were kept. Every entry covers one CDR3 protein and lists the most common genes and DNA from its rows. TCRdb assigned the V and J calls; the authors' analysis was not used. The sample table lists about 1.5 million distinct CDR3 sequences, 35% to 45% of them with a count of one. Clones ranked in the top ten supply approximately 4.1% of the sample.

This sample is part of a study of blood T cells in healthy people across ages (dated by TCRdb to the mid-2010s). Regarding the study in general: Template switching captured roughly one uniquely barcoded TCR beta cDNA molecule per two T cells in model experiments. Using deep sequencing normalized with unique cDNA molecular identifiers, the study measured how TCR beta repertoire diversity changes with age. The donors were divided into four age groups: young (average around 16 years), middle-aged (roughly 40), aged (about 62) and long-lived (about 90). To avoid experimental bias, donors of different ages were randomly spread across the sequencing lanes. The study analyzed two additional independent replicas of 1 million unique cDNA reads from the same blood draw for two donors, one aged 18 to 29 and one aged 80 or older.

The approximately 39 donors, aged 6 to 90 years, were systemically healthy Caucasian individuals from Russia. Approximately 11 milliliters of peripheral blood were drawn from each donor into EDTA-treated Vacutainer tubes. Ficoll-Paque density-gradient centrifugation was used to isolate PBMCs, with at least 6 million obtained per sample. Trizol reagent was used to extract total RNA from the PBMCs, yielding at least 5 micrograms per sample. For every donor, an aliquot of PBMCs went through flow cytometry to measure the percentages of naive CD45RAhigh/CD27high T cells. What the research found in general, with its limitations: Estimates of total diversity from one million sequenced T cells were regarded as lower bounds and underestimates. Because the CMV infection status of the donors was unknown, age-related changes in expanded clonotypes may potentially have been confounded. Compared with the aged group, the long-lived group had more naive CD4+ T cells, fewer expanded clones and increased TCR diversity, a pattern suggesting age selection. As age increased, observed TCR beta diversity per million T cells dropped in a roughly linear way, and a significant reduction was already evident by age 40. The percentage of naive T cells measured by flow cytometry correlated strongly with observed TCR beta diversity. Since profiling was done on bulk unsorted PBMCs, naive and antigen-experienced compartments could not be conclusively compared.

The sample comprised blood. The receptor was isolated from a woman under 30 in good health.

The CDR3 reads CASSQLGPGQGSYNEQFF. Read as DNA, the sequence is TGTGCCAGCAGCCAGCTAGGACCGGGACAGGGCTCCTACAATGAGCAGTTCTTC. The V and J genes are TRBV4-2 and TRBJ2-1; 9 junctional bases match TRBD1. From the cysteine through the phenylalanine, the CDR3 covers 18 amino acids. Solely the CDR3 DNA is kept, with 54 bases framed from the first base. V is trimmed back by 3 bases and J by 0 bases, and the junction contains 9 bases that no gene match accounts for. The germline V gene yields LGHNA for CDR1 and YNFKEQ for CDR2.